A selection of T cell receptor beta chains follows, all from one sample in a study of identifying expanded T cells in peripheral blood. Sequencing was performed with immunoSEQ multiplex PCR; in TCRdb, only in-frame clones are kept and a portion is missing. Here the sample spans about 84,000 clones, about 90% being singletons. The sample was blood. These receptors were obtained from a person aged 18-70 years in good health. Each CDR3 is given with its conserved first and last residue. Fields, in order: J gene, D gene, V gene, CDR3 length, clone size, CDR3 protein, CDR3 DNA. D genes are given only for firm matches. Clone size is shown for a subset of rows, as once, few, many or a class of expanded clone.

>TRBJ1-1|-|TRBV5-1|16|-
CASRQPSDGKNTEAFF
TGCGCCAGCAGACAACCCTCAGACGGTAAGAACACTGAAGCTTTCTTT
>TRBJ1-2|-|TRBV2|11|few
CASRDPTSYTF
TGTGCCAGCCGGGACCCGACGAGCTACACCTTC
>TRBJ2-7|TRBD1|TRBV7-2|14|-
CASSEGQGGNEQYF
TGTGCCAGCAGCGAGGGACAGGGTGGGAACGAGCAGTACTTC
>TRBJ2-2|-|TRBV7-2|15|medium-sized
CASSYGTVNTGELFF
TGTGCCAGCAGCTACGGGACGGTGAACACCGGGGAGCTGTTTTTT
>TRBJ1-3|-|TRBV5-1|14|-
CASRRTVDGNTIYF
TGCGCCAGTCGTCGGACGGTGGACGGAAACACCATATATTTT
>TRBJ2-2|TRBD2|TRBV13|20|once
CASSSKTSGILEENTGELFF
TGTGCCAGCAGCTCCAAGACTAGCGGAATCCTTGAGGAGAACACCGGGGAGCTGTTTTTT
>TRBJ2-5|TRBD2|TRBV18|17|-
CASSPPLTSGVRGTQYF
TGTGCCAGCTCACCACCCTTGACTAGCGGGGTCCGAGGGACCCAGTACTTC
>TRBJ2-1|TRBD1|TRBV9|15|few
CASRAGQGYYNEQFF
TGTGCCAGCAGGGCGGGACAGGGATACTACAATGAGCAGTTCTTC
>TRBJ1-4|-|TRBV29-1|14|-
CSVWAGATNEKLFF
TGCAGCGTTTGGGCAGGAGCAACTAATGAAAAACTGTTTTTT
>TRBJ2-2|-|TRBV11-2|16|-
CASSLGVAQNTGELFF
TGTGCCAGCAGCTTAGGGGTAGCCCAGAACACCGGGGAGCTGTTTTTT